The text below deals with one TCR beta chain. This clonotype showed up just a few times. This receptor's antigen is unknown. Nothing much larger sits one base from this clone, and base qualities are not available. Taken from the germline V gene, the CDR1 and CDR2 loops are SGHVS and FNYEAQ. Its CDR3 holds 14 amino acids, cysteine through phenylalanine. Only the CDR3 DNA is retained, 42 bases long and in frame from the first base. The trim is 5 bases for V and 3 bases for J, with a gap of 13 bases between the germline ends. These data come from a study of T cell repertoires in cytomegalovirus infection (dated by TCRdb to between 2017 and 2020). With regard to the full study: Peptide stimulations targeted recently identified HLA-C-restricted CMV epitopes, whose presentation resists viral immunomodulation, together with well-studied HLA-B-restricted epitopes. Donor HLA type was relevant to the analysis, because carriage of CMV infection together with the matching HLA type was indicated by public TCR beta signatures. Overall study results and their limits: Carriers of CMV infection plus the relevant HLA type were discriminated by the cumulative frequency of public TCR beta family members in the study cohort and in an independent roughly 320-donor cohort. The ex vivo response was dominated by HLA-C-restricted CMV-specific TCR beta clonotypes, and the single most frequent clonotype in two of eight donors was supplied by these HLA-C-restricted clonotypes.

The label giving this sample's treatment or condition can be read as: in vitro stimulation with specific CMV peptide epitopes to enrich CMV-specific T cells. Sequencing relied on an Illumina HiSeq 1500. TCRdb ran its own pipeline on the public reads, namely fastp trimming at Q25 and MiXCR clone calling, and kept in-frame beta chains. Here each entry gathers all rows of one CDR3 protein and keeps the most common genes and DNA. Counted in this sample were roughly 800,000 distinct CDR3 sequences; about 29% of them appeared once. About an eighth of the sample is in the top ten clones. The sequences come from cultured CD8+ T cells from PBMCs, collected from culture after CMV antigen stimulation. The chain is made from TRBV7-6 and TRBJ1-1; a weak D assignment points to TRBD1 (5 bases agree). This TCR was recovered from a human donor in good health (CMV status not recorded). Some clones in this sample may be carry-over from other donors' samples. The CDR3 corresponds to CASSPGGVYTEAFF. At the DNA level, the sequence is TGTGCCAGCAGCCCGGGGGGTGTCTACACTGAAGCTTTCTTT.